This paragraph covers one T cell receptor (beta chain) sequence. The data were obtained in a study of blood T cell repertoires in COVID-19. The method was immunoSEQ multiplex PCR; TCRdb's version includes in-frame clones alone and lacks a portion of them. This sample has approximately 240,000 clones, with approximately 84% found just once. V was cut by 10 bases and J by 2 bases, with 20 bases left in between. The length of the CDR3 is 15 residues. Germline V gene data show CDR1 as LNHDA and CDR2 as SQIVND (reference sequence). Sequenced material: peripheral blood. This sequence originates from a man in his fifties with acute or convalescent COVID-19. The chain links TRBV19 to TRBJ1-2; D remains ambiguous. The CDR3 here is CATNRGSGANYGYTF. In DNA form, the CDR3 reads TGTGCCACCAACCGTGGGTCTGGAGCGAACTATGGCTACACCTTC.